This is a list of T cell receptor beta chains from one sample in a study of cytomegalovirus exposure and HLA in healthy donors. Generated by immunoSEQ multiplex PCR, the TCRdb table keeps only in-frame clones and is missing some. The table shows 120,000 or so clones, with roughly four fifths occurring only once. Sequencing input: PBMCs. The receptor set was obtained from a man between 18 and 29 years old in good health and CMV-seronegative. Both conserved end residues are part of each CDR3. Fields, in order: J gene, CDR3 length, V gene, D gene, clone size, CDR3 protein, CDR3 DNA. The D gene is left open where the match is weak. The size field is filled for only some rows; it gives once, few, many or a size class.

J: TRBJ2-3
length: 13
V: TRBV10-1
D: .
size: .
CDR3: CASSDVGRSAQYF
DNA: TGCGCCAGCAGTGATGTCGGGAGATCTGCGCAGTATTTT

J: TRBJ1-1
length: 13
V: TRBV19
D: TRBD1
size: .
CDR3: CASSYTGGTEAFF
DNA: TGTGCCAGTAGCTACACAGGGGGAACTGAAGCTTTCTTT

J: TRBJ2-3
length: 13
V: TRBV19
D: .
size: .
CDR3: CASSIGGTDTQYF
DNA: TGTGCCAGTAGTATAGGCGGAACAGATACGCAGTATTTT

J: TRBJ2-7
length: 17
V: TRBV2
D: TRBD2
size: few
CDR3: CASSAGPRRGGAYEQYF
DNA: TGTGCCAGCAGTGCGGGACCACGCCGGGGGGGGGCATACGAGCAGTACTTC

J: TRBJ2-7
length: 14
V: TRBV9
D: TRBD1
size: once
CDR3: CASSVGQGPYEQYF
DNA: TGTGCCAGCAGCGTGGGACAGGGCCCCTACGAGCAGTACTTC

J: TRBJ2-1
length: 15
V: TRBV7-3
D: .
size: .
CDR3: CASSPDFSSYNEQFF
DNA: TGTGCCAGCAGCCCGGACTTTAGCTCCTACAATGAGCAGTTCTTC

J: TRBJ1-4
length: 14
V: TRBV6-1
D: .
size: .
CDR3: CASSSPWGEEKLFF
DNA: TGTGCCAGCAGTTCACCGTGGGGGGAGGAAAAACTGTTTTTT

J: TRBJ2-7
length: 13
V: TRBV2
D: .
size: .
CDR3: CASETRRASEQYF
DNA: TGTGCCAGCGAAACGAGGAGAGCCAGCGAGCAGTACTTC

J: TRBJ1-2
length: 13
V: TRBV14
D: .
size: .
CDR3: CASSQEGGYGYTF
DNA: TGTGCCAGCAGCCAAGAGGGGGGCTATGGCTACACCTTC

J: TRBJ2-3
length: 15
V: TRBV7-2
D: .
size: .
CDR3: CASSLEGIRTDTQYF
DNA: TGTGCCAGCAGCTTGGAGGGGATACGCACAGATACGCAGTATTTT

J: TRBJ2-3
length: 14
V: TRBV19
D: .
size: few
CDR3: CASSISGLLDTQYF
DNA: TGTGCCAGTAGTATTTCGGGACTTCTAGATACGCAGTATTTT

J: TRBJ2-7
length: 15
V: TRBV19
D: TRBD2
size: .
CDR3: CASSTLAGGGYEQYF
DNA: TGTGCCAGTAGTACCCTCGCGGGGGGCGGGTACGAGCAGTACTTC

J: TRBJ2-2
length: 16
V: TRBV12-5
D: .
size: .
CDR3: CASGLVRTAYTGELFF
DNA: TGTGCTAGTGGTTTGGTACGGACAGCCTATACCGGGGAGCTGTTTTTT

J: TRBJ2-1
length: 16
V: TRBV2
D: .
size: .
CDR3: CASSEAPGGWHNEQFF
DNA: TGTGCCAGCAGTGAAGCGCCGGGGGGCTGGCACAATGAGCAGTTCTTC

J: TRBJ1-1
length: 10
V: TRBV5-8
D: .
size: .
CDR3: CASRVTEAFF
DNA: TGTGCCAGCCGGGTCACTGAAGCTTTCTTT

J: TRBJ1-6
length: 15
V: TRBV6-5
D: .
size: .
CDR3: CASSSSRDSNSPLHF
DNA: TGTGCCAGCAGTTCCTCCCGGGACTCGAATTCACCCCTCCACTTT

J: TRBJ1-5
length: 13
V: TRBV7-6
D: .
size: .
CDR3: CASSLGDNQPQHF
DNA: TGTGCCAGCAGCTTAGGAGACAATCAGCCCCAGCATTTT

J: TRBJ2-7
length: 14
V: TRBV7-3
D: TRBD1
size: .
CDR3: CASSSTGDSYEQYF
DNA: TGTGCCAGCAGCTCGACAGGGGATTCCTACGAGCAGTACTTC

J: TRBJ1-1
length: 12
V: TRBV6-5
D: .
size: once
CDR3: CASSHRDAEAFF
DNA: TGTGCCAGCAGCCACAGGGACGCTGAAGCTTTCTTT

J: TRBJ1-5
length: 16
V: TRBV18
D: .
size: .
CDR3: CASSLTGLGSNQPQHF
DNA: TGTGCCAGCTCCCTCACAGGGTTAGGTAGCAATCAGCCCCAGCATTTT

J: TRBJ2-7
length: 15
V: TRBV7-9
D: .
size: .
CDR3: CASRPEMIGRGEQYF
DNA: TGTGCCAGCAGGCCCGAGATGATTGGGAGAGGTGAGCAGTACTTC

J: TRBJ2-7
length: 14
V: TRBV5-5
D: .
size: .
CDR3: CASSPEGGYYEQYF
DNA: TGTGCCAGCAGCCCGGAGGGCGGGTACTACGAGCAGTACTTC